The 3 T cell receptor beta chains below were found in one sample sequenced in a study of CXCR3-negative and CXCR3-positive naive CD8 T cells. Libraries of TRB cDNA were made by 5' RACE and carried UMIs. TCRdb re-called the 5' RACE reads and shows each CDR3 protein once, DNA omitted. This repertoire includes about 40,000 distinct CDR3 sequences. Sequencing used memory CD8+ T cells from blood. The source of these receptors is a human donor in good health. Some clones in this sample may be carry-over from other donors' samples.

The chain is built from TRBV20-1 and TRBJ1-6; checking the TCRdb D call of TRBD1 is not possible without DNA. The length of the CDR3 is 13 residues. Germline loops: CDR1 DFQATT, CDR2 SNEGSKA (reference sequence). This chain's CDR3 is CSASKTGNSPLHF.

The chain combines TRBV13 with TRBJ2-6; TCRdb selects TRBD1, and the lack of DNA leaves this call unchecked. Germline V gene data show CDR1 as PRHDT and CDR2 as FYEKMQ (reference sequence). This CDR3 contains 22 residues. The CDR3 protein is CASSSTGQGDSWFLSGANVLTF.

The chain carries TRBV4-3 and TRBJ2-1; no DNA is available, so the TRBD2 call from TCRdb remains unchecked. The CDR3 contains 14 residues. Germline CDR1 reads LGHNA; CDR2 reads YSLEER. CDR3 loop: CASSQAAGIDEQFF.